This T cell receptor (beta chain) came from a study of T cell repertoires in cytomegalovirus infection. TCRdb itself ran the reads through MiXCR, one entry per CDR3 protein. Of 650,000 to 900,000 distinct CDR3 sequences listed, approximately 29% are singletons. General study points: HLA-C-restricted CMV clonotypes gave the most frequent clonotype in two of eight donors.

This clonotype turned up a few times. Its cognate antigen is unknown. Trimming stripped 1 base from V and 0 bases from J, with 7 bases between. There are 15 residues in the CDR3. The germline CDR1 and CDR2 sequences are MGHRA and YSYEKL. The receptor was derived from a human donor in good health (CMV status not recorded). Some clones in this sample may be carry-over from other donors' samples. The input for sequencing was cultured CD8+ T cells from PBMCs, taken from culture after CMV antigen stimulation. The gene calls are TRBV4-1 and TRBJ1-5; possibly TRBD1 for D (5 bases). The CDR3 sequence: CASSQGGFSNQPQHF. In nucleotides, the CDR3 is TGCGCCAGCAGCCAAGGGGGGTTTAGCAATCAGCCCCAGCATTTT.